By share, the clone carrying this T cell receptor beta chain ranks as large. The data belong to a study of blood T cell repertoires in COVID-19. Original handling: Amplification from reference gene primers served as the basis for estimated nucleated cell counts. Here immunoSEQ multiplex PCR was the method, and the copy in TCRdb shows in-frame clones only, minus some. D and trimming were read from the DNA, whereas the V and J calls and clone size are those reported in that table. The sample consists of around 310,000 clones, about 88% of them appearing once. Participant ages covered roughly 18 to 89 years across 25 or so US areas. Recovered status applied to Cohort 3 donors who had two consecutive negative PCRs. It also applied to those with clearance or with symptom resolution. The source of this sequence is a woman aged 40 to 50 who had recovered from COVID-19. The sequenced sample was PBMCs or T cells enriched from blood (not recorded which).

This chain's CDR3 is CASSPAISSGSVSYEQYF. CDR3 in DNA: TGTGCCAGCTCGCCGGCCATTTCTAGCGGGAGTGTTTCCTACGAGCAGTACTTC. V and J are TRBV18 and TRBJ2-7; 10 bases are a match to TRBD2. Trimming took 6 bases from V and 1 from J; bases not matched to a gene: 15. The CDR3 covers 18 residues. CDR1 KGHSH and CDR2 LQKENI come from the germline V gene.